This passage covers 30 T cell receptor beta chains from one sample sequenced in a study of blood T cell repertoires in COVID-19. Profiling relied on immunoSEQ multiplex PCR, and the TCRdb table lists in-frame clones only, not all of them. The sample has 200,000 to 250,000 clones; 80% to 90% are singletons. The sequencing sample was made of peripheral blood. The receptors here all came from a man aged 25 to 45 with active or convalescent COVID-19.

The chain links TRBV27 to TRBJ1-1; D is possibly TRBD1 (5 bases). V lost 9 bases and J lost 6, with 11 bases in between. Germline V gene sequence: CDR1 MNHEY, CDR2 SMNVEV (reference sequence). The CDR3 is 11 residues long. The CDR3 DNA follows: TGTGCCAGGAGGCGGGGCCCTGAAGCTTTCTTT. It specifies CARRRGPEAFF.

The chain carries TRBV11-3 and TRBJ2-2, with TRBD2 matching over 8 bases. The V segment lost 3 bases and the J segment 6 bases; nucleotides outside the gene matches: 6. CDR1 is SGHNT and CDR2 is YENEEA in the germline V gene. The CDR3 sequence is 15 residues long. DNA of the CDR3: TGTGCCAGCAGCTTCGACGGGGGGGAGGCCGGGGAGCTGTTTTTT. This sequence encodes CASSFDGGEAGELFF.

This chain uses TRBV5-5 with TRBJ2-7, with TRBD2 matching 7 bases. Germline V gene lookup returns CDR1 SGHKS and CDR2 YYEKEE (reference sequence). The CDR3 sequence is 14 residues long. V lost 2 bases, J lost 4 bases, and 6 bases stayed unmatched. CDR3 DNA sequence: TGTGCCAGCAGCTTCGCGGACGGGAGGTACGAGCAGTACTTC. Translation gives CASSFADGRYEQYF.

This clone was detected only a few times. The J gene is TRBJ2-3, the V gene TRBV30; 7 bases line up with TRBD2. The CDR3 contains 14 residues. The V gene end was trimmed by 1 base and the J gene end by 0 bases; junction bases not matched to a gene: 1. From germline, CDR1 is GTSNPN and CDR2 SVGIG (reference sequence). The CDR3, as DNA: TGTGCCTGGAGTGGGGGACTAAGCACAGATACGCAGTATTTT. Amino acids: CAWSGGLSTDTQYF.

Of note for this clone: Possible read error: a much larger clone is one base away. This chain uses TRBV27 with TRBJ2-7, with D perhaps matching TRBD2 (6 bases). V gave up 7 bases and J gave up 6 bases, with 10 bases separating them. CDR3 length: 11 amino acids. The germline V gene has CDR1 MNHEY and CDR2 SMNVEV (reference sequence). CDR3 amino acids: CASTLGGEQYF. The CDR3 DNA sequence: TGTGCCAGCACCTTGGGGGGCGAGCAGTACTTC.

DNA for the CDR3: TGCGCCAGCAGCCGCTACGCACAGCTTAGCACAGATACGCAGTATTTT. Translating it yields CASSRYAQLSTDTQYF. The chain carries TRBV4-1 and TRBJ2-3; D unclear. Between the trimmed V and J ends, which lost 4 bases and 0 bases, there was a span of 14 bases. CDR3 size: 16 residues. CDR1 is MGHRA and CDR2 is YSYEKL in the germline V gene.

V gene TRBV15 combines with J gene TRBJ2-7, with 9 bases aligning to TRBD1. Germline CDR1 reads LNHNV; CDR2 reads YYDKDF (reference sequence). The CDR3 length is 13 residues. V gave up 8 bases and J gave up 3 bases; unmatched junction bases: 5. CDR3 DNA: TGTGCCACCCGGCTGGGACAGGGCTACGAGCAGTACTTC. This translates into CATRLGQGYEQYF.

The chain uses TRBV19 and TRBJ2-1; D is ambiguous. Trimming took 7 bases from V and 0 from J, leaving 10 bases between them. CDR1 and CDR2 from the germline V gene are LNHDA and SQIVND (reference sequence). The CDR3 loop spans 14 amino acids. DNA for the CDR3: TGTGCCAGTAAAATTCTGAGCTCCTACAATGAGCAGTTCTTC. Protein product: CASKILSSYNEQFF.

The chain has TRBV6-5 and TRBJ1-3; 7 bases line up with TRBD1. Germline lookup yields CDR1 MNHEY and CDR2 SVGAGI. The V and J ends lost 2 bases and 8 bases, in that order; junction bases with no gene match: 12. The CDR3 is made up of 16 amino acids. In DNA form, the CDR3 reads TGTGCCAGCAGTTACGGGGGAACAGGGGCCGTAGACACCATATATTTT. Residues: CASSYGGTGAVDTIYF.

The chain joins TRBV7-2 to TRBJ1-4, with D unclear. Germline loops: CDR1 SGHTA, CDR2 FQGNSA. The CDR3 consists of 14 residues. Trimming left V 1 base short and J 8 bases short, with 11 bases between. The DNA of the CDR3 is TGTGCCAGCAGCTTAGGCATGGCAACCGAAAAACTGTTTTTT. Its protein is CASSLGMATEKLFF.

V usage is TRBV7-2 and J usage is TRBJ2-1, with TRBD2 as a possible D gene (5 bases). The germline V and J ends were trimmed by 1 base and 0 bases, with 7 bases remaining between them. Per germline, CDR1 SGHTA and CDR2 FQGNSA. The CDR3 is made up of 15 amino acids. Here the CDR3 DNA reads TGTGCCAGCAGCTTAGTAGGGAGCTCCTACAATGAGCAGTTCTTC. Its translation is CASSLVGSSYNEQFF.

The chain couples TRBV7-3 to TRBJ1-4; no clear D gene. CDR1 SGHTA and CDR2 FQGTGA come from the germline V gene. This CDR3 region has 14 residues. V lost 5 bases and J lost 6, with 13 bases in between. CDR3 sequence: CASSPFGSDEKLFF. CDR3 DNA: TGTGCCAGCAGCCCGTTCGGGTCGGATGAAAAACTGTTTTTT.

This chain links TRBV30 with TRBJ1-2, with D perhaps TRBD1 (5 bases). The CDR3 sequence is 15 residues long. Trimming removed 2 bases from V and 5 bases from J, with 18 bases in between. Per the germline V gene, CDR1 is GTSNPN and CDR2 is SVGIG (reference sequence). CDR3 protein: CAWSPQDRGRYGYTF. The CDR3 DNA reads TGTGCCTGGAGTCCACAAGACAGAGGGAGGTATGGCTACACCTTC.

The CDR3 sequence: CASSGTRDYNEQFF. The CDR3 DNA follows: TGTGCCAGCAGTGGGACGAGGGACTACAATGAGCAGTTCTTC. The chain combines TRBV2 with TRBJ2-1; a possible D gene is TRBD2 (5 bases). This CDR3 spans 14 amino acids. V gave up 4 bases and J gave up 3 bases, with 10 bases separating them. Germline V gene data show CDR1 as SNHLY and CDR2 as FYNNEI.

CDR3 sequence: CASSPATERLNTGELFF. As DNA, the CDR3 is TGCGCCAGCAGCCCCGCCACTGAGCGGTTGAACACCGGGGAGCTGTTTTTT. The chain couples TRBV4-1 to TRBJ2-2; maybe TRBD2 (5 bases). V lost 4 bases and J 1 base, leaving 16 bases between the germline ends. The CDR3 runs 17 residues. In germline, CDR1 is MGHRA, CDR2 YSYEKL.

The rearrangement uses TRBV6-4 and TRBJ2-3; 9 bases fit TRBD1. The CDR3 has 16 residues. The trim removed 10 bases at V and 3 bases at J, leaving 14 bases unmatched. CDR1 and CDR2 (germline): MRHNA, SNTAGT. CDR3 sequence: CATSYPGTGITDTQYF. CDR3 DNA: TGTGCCACATCTTACCCCGGGACAGGGATTACAGATACGCAGTATTTT.

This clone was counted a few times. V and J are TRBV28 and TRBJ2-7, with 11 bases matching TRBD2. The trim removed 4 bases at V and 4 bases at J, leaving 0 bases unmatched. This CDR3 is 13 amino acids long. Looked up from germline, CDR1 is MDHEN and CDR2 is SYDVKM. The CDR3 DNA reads TGTGCCAGCAGTTGGACTAGCGGGTACGAGCAGTACTTC. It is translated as CASSWTSGYEQYF.

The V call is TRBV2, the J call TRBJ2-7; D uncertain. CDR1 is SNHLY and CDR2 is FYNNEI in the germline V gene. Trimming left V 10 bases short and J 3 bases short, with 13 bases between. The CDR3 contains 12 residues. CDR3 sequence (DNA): TGTGCCACGTATTCCCTAAGCTACGAGCAGTACTTC. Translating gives CATYSLSYEQYF.

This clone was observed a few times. CDR3 in amino acids: CASSQDSPGRGGTEAFF. Written as DNA, the CDR3 is TGTGCCAGCAGCCAAGATAGCCCGGGGAGGGGTGGCACTGAAGCTTTCTTT. J is TRBJ1-1 and V is TRBV14; possibly TRBD1 for D (5 bases). The CDR3 runs to 17 residues. Germline-derived CDR1 and CDR2 are SGHDN and FVKESK. Trimming stripped 0 bases from V and 4 bases from J, with 18 bases between. The complete variable domain, with remaining parts taken from reference TRBV14 and TRBJ1-1, reads EAGVTQFPSHSVIEKGQTVTLRCDPISGHDNLYWYRRVMGKEIKFLLHFVKESKQDESGMPNNRFLAERTGGTYSTLKVQPAELEDSGVYFCASSQDSPGRGGTEAFFGQGTRLTVV.

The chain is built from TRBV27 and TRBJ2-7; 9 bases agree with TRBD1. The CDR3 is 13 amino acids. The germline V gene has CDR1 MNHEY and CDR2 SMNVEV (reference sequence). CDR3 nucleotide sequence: TGTGCTACTACCGGGACAGGGCCCTACGAGCAGTACTTC. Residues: CATTGTGPYEQYF.

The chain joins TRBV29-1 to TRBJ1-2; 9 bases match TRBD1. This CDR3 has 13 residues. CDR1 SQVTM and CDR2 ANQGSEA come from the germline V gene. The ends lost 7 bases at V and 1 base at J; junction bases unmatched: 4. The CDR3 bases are TGCAGCGCCGGGACAGGGTTTAACTATGGCTACACCTTC. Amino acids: CSAGTGFNYGYTF.

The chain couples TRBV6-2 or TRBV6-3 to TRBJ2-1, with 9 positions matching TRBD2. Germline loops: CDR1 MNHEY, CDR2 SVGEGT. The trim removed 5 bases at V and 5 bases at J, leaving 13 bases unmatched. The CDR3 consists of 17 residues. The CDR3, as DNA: TGTGCCAGCAGTCCCTCCGTGTTTAGGACTAGCGACAATGAGCAGTTCTTC. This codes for CASSPSVFRTSDNEQFF.

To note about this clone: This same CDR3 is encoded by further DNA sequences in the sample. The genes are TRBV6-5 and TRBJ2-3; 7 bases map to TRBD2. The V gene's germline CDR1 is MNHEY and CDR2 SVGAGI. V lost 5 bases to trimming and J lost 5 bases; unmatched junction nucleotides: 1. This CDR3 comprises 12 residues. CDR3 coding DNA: TGTGCCAGCAGTCCGGGGGGAGATACGCAGTATTTT. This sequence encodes CASSPGGDTQYF.

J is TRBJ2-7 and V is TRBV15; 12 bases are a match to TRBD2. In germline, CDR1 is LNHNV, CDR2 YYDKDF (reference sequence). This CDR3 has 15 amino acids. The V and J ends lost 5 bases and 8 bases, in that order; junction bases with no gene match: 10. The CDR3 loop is CATSPRTSGTLQQYF. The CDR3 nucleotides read TGTGCCACCAGCCCCCGGACTAGCGGGACCCTTCAGCAGTACTTC.

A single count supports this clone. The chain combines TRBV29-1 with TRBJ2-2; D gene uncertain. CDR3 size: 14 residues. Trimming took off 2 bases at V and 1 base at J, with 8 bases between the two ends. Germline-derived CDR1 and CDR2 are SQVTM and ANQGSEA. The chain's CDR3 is CSVESRLNTGELFF. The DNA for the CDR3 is TGCAGCGTTGAATCCAGGCTGAACACCGGGGAGCTGTTTTTT.

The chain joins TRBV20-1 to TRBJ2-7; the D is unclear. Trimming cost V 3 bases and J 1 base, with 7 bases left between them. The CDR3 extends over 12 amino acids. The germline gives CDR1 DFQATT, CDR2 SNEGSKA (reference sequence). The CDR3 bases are TGCAGTGCTAGTAGAGAATCCTACGAGCAGTACTTC. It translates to CSASRESYEQYF.

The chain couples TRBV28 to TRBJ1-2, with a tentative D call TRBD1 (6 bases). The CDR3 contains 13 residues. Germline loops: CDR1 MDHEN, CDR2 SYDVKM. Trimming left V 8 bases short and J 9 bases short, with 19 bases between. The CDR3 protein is CASGYNTGFSYTF. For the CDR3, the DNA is TGTGCCAGCGGGTACAACACAGGGTTTAGCTACACCTTC.

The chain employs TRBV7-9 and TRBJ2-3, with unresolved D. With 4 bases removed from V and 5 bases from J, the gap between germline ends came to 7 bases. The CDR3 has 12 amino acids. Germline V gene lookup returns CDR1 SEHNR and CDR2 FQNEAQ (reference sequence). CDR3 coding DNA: TGTGCCAGCAGCTCCCAGGTAGATACGCAGTATTTT. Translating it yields CASSSQVDTQYF. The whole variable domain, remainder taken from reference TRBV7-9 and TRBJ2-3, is DTGVSQNPRHKITKRGQNVTFRCDPISEHNRLYWYRQTLGQGPEFLTYFQNEAQLEKSRLLSDRFSAERPKGSFSTLEIQRTEQGDSAMYLCASSSQVDTQYFGPGTRLTVL.

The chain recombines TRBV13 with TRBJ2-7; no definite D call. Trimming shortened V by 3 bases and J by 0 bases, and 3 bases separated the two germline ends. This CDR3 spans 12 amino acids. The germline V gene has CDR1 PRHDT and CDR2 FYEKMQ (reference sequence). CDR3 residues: CASSFSSYEQYF. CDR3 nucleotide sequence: TGTGCCAGCAGCTTTAGCTCCTACGAGCAGTACTTC.

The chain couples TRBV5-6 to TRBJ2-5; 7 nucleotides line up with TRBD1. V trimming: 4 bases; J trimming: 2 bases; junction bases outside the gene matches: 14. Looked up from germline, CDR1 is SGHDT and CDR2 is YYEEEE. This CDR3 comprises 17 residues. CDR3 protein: CASSLWLGTETQETQYF. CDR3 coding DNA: TGTGCCAGCAGCCTATGGCTTGGGACAGAAACTCAAGAGACCCAGTACTTC.